The entry below gives a single T cell receptor (beta chain) sequence along with its context. What it recognizes is unknown. The CDR3 spans 19 residues. The primer mix had 60 Vbeta and 13 Jbeta primers. Sequenced by immunoSEQ multiplex PCR; TCRdb stores in-frame clones only, minus some. Of about 200,000 clones detected, 76% appear once; the ten largest clones hold approximately 0.63%. The data derive from a study of cytomegalovirus exposure and HLA in healthy donors. Whole-study results and caveats: In a later analysis, compared with equally common non-associated chains, HLA-associated beta chains were more expanded. In a later analysis, a genetic analysis reported fewer productive-TCR N-insertions in an Asian-associated ancestry cluster than the cohort average. Some highly shared sequence variants likely arose as a pipeline artifact. A later analysis reported that several of the most significant clusters appeared to be linked to common viral pathogens, among them Epstein-Barr virus.

This sequence originates from a man aged 18 to 30 in good health and CMV-seronegative. This chain uses TRBV21-1 with TRBJ2-1; TRBD2 is taken as the D call from the table, unchecked against the DNA. TRBV21-1 is an annotated pseudogene. Sample: PBMCs. The CDR3 protein is CASSKGDLAGAERGNEQFF. The CDR3 nucleotides read TGTGCCAGCAGCAAAGGAGACCTAGCGGGGGCGGAGCGTGGCAATGAGCAGTTCTTC.